The entry that follows covers one T cell receptor (beta chain) sequence. This record comes from a study of multiple sclerosis patients with progressive multifocal leukoencephalopathy. V lost 5 bases, J lost 5 bases, and 8 bases stayed unmatched. The CDR3 has 15 residues. Germline V gene data show CDR1 as PRHDT and CDR2 as FYEKMQ (reference sequence). This was a survey-level run. Each PCR contained spiked synthetic TR CDR3 controls spanning every V-J pairing. Generated by immunoSEQ multiplex PCR, the TCRdb table keeps only in-frame clones and is missing some. This table holds under 40,000 clones, 80% to 95% found once. Time point defined: before natalizumab initiation. All PML patients were female, and all patients had earlier interferon beta. The T0 samples predate the first natalizumab infusion.

The receptor was isolated from a young man with multiple sclerosis. This sequence joins TRBV13 and TRBJ2-5; 10 nucleotides match TRBD1. Sequencing was carried out using PBMCs. This CDR3 is CASSGAGTGVETQYF. The CDR3 nucleotides read TGTGCCAGCAGCGGAGCCGGGACAGGGGTTGAGACCCAGTACTTC.